The table lists the clone carrying this T cell receptor (beta chain) with a few counts. The TCR alpha and TCR beta cDNA libraries, bearing sample barcodes and UMIs, were generated by 5'RACE using constant-segment primers. TCRdb re-derived calls from the 5' RACE reads in MiXCR, one entry per CDR3 protein. The table records roughly 310,000 distinct CDR3 sequences, around 15% of them present only once. The CDR3 covers 14 residues. CDR1 is SGHVS, CDR2 FNYEAQ, per germline. V shed 1 base and J shed 2 bases, with 7 bases lying between them. The data were taken from a study of T-cell memory formation after mild COVID-19.

The receptor comes from a young man who had mild COVID-19 (a few samples of this study predate the infection). Cell type and time point are not known. The chain couples TRBV7-6 to TRBJ2-3, with D uncertain. Sequencing was done on a sample of PBMCs or a T cell subset sorted from them (not recorded which). The CDR3 DNA follows: TGTGCCAGCAGCTTAGATGTTTCCACAGATACGCAGTATTTT. Translated: CASSLDVSTDTQYF.